The 22 T cell receptor beta chains below were found in one sample sequenced in a study of blood T cell repertoires in COVID-19 (dated by TCRdb to the early 2020s). Receptor amplification or capture employed the immunoSEQ multiplex PCR assay. TCRdb mirrors the immuneACCESS table, restricted to in-frame sequences. Some clones are absent from its copies; in checked studies, under half trace to an unresolved V gene, and the reason for the others is unknown. The sample table contains some 200,000 clones; only one count was recorded for less than 90% of them. Of the sample, roughly 20% falls within the top ten clones. Sample: peripheral blood. The receptors derive from a woman older than 75 with active or convalescent COVID-19.

This rearrangement joins TRBV19 to TRBJ2-3; 8 bases are shared with TRBD1. The CDR3 runs to 15 residues. Germline loops: CDR1 LNHDA, CDR2 SQIVND (reference sequence). Trimming removed 1 base from V and 2 bases from J; junction bases left unmatched: 2. The DNA for the CDR3 is TGTGCCAGTAGTATAGGACAGGGGCACACAGATACGCAGTATTTT. Amino acids: CASSIGQGHTDTQYF.

The chain recombines TRBV28 with TRBJ1-2; D gene ambiguous. This CDR3 has 14 residues. Germline assignment: CDR1 MDHEN and CDR2 SYDVKM. V lost 1 base and J lost 2, with 8 bases in between. The chain's CDR3 is CASSLYRENYGYTF. The CDR3 DNA sequence: TGTGCCAGCAGTTTATACCGGGAAAACTATGGCTACACCTTC.

This rearrangement joins TRBV28 to TRBJ2-1; 8 bases align to TRBD2. This CDR3 is 15 amino acids long. V lost 5 bases to trimming and J lost 10 bases; unmatched junction nucleotides: 13. Germline-derived CDR1 and CDR2 are MDHEN and SYDVKM. The CDR3 here is CASSDLAGAPREQFF. CDR3 DNA sequence: TGTGCCAGCAGTGACCTAGCGGGCGCCCCCAGGGAGCAGTTCTTC.

The V call is TRBV3-1 (or the pseudogene TRBV3-2), the J call TRBJ1-2, with D maybe TRBD1 (6 bases). The CDR3 consists of 14 residues. The ends were cut back, 4 bases at V and 5 bases at J, with 14 bases in the middle. CDR1 is LGHDT and CDR2 is YNNKEL in the germline V gene (reference sequence). The CDR3 protein is CASSLTGGPYGYTF. In DNA form, the CDR3 reads TGTGCCAGCAGCCTCACGGGGGGCCCATATGGCTACACCTTC.

The J gene is TRBJ2-2, the V gene TRBV6-2 or TRBV6-3; TRBD1 might be the D (6 bases). This CDR3 is 14 amino acids long. Germline values: CDR1 MNHEY, CDR2 SVGEGT. V was clipped by 2 bases and J by 5 bases, with 9 bases between them. Here the CDR3 reads CASSYTTGTGELFF. The CDR3 nucleotides are TGTGCCAGCAGTTACACTACAGGGACCGGGGAGCTGTTTTTT.

V usage is TRBV27 and J usage is TRBJ2-5; D unclear. Germline CDR1 MNHEY, CDR2 SMNVEV (reference sequence). The ends were cut back, 4 bases at V and 3 bases at J, with 9 bases in the middle. The CDR3 is 13 residues long. The DNA for the CDR3 is TGTGCCAGCAGTTCCCGACGGGAAGAGACCCAGTACTTC. Encoded protein: CASSSRREETQYF.

This chain connects TRBV27 to TRBJ1-1; D is possibly TRBD1 (6 bases). The CDR3 extends over 18 amino acids. Germline V gene sequence: CDR1 MNHEY, CDR2 SMNVEV (reference sequence). Trimming shortened V by 2 bases and J by 0 bases, and 19 bases separated the two germline ends. The CDR3 region is CASSLRKTGLGMNTEAFF. Written as DNA, the CDR3 is TGTGCCAGCAGTTTACGAAAGACAGGTTTGGGTATGAACACTGAAGCTTTCTTT.

This clone has just a few counts. V usage is TRBV25-1 and J usage is TRBJ1-6, with D perhaps TRBD1 (6 bases). The CDR3 has 15 amino acids. With 4 bases removed from V and 7 bases from J, the gap between germline ends came to 14 bases. Germline loops: CDR1 MGHDK, CDR2 SYGVNS. CDR3 coding DNA: TGTGCCAGCAGTGTCCTGGACAGCTTAAATTCACCCCTCCACTTT. This codes for CASSVLDSLNSPLHF.

The chain recombines TRBV2 with TRBJ2-1; D might be TRBD2 (5 bases). Per the germline V gene, CDR1 is SNHLY and CDR2 is FYNNEI. The CDR3 has 13 amino acids. With 7 bases removed from V and 1 base from J, the gap between germline ends came to 8 bases. CDR3 sequence: CASTPGSYNEQFF. As DNA, the CDR3 is TGTGCCAGCACCCCGGGGTCCTACAATGAGCAGTTCTTC.

V gene TRBV6-2 or TRBV6-3 combines with J gene TRBJ2-7; possibly TRBD1 for D (6 bases). This CDR3 has 13 amino acids. The germline gives CDR1 MNHEY, CDR2 SVGEGT. The V gene lost 5 bases and the J gene lost 3 bases, with 11 bases spanning the gap. CDR3 nucleotides: TGTGCCAGCAGTCCGATACAGGGCTACGAGCAGTACTTC. This encodes CASSPIQGYEQYF.

This clone was observed a single time. V gene TRBV27 combines with J gene TRBJ2-1, with 8 bases that match TRBD2. CDR3 length equals 15 residues. With 1 base clipped from V and 3 bases from J, the junction kept 2 bases outside the gene matches. Germline CDR1 reads MNHEY; CDR2 reads SMNVEV (reference sequence). The CDR3 coding sequence is TGTGCCAGCAGTTTATTTGCGGGAGGCTACAATGAGCAGTTCTTC. It codes for CASSLFAGGYNEQFF.

The sample holds one count of this clone. The rearrangement joins TRBV27 to TRBJ2-1; D is perhaps TRBD2 (6 bases). Trimming removed 10 bases from V and 5 bases from J, with 21 bases in between. The germline gives CDR1 MNHEY, CDR2 SMNVEV (reference sequence). The CDR3 is 15 amino acids. The CDR3: CATKLAAGIDNEQFF. For the CDR3, the DNA is TGTGCCACCAAACTAGCTGCGGGTATCGACAATGAGCAGTTCTTC.

The chain employs TRBV6-1 and TRBJ1-2; 7 positions match TRBD1. Germline CDR1 is MNHNS and CDR2 is SASEGT. The CDR3 length is 15 residues. V was clipped by 1 base and J by 4 bases; unmatched bases: 6. The CDR3 spells CASSEVGDSIYGYTF. CDR3 coding DNA: TGTGCCAGCAGTGAAGTAGGGGACAGCATCTATGGCTACACCTTC.

This rearrangement joins TRBV4-3 to TRBJ2-3; TRBD1 matches 7 bases. Germline lookup yields CDR1 LGHNA and CDR2 YSLEER. V was pared by 1 base and J by 0 bases, with 7 bases of the junction left unmatched. The CDR3 extends over 17 amino acids. The chain's CDR3 is CASSQVLSQGSTDTQYF. The CDR3 region has the DNA TGCGCCAGCAGCCAAGTTCTCTCACAGGGGAGCACAGATACGCAGTATTTT.

The chain employs TRBV28 and TRBJ1-2; D unresolved. The CDR3 is 11 amino acids. V was shortened by 8 bases and J by 7 bases, with 11 bases between the two germline ends. The germline V gene encodes CDR1 MDHEN and CDR2 SYDVKM. In DNA form, the CDR3 reads TGTGCCAGCTTAAGTTTCGGTGGCTACACCTTC. It yields the protein CASLSFGGYTF.

The chain couples TRBV5-1 to TRBJ2-1; 12 bases align to TRBD2. The CDR3 has 14 amino acids. Trimming cost V 6 bases and J 11 bases; bases outside gene matches: 9. CDR1 is SGHRS, CDR2 YFSETQ, per germline. CDR3 bases: TGCGCCAGCAACTCCGGGACTAGCGGGCATAAGCAGTTCTTC. This sequence encodes CASNSGTSGHKQFF.

The chain has TRBV7-6 and TRBJ1-1; 9 positions match TRBD1. V gave up 4 bases and J gave up 2 bases; unmatched junction bases: 8. CDR1 and CDR2 (germline): SGHVS, FNYEAQ. This CDR3 has 16 residues. CDR3 amino acids: CASSSLQGALNTEAFF. The DNA of the CDR3 is TGTGCCAGCAGCTCCCTACAGGGGGCCCTTAACACTGAAGCTTTCTTT. The full variable domain, in which reference TRBV7-6 and TRBJ1-1 provide the parts outside the CDR3, is GAGVSQSPRYKVTKRGQDVALRCDPISGHVSLYWYRQALGQGPEFLTYFNYEAQQDKSGLPNDRFSAERPEGSISTLTIQRTEQRDSAMYRCASSSLQGALNTEAFFGQGTRLTVV.

The CDR3 loop is CASSLVAGSVYGYTF. The CDR3 region has the DNA TGTGCCAGCAGCTTAGTTGCGGGAAGTGTATATGGCTACACCTTC. This rearrangement joins TRBV7-6 to TRBJ1-2; unclear D gene. CDR3 size: 15 residues. CDR1 and CDR2 (germline): SGHVS, FNYEAQ. Trimming left V 1 base short and J 5 bases short, with 14 bases between.

The J gene is TRBJ2-2, the V gene TRBV10-3; TRBD1 matches 9 bases. The CDR3 contains 18 residues. The germline V gene encodes CDR1 ENHRY and CDR2 SYGVKD. V was clipped by 10 bases and J by 0 bases; unmatched bases: 15. CDR3 sequence: CATAGTGSPNTNTGELFF. DNA for the CDR3: TGTGCCACCGCCGGGACAGGGAGCCCGAACACGAACACCGGGGAGCTGTTTTTT.

The chain links TRBV9 to TRBJ2-5; D ambiguous. The CDR3 has 15 amino acids. V shed 1 base and J shed 2 bases, with 12 bases lying between them. Germline-derived CDR1 and CDR2 are SGDLS and YYNGEE. CDR3 residues: CASSVTPQIQETQYF. The CDR3 region has the DNA TGTGCCAGCAGCGTAACCCCTCAGATACAAGAGACCCAGTACTTC. Supplemented by reference TRBV9 and TRBJ2-5, the full variable domain reads DSGVTQTPKHLITATGQRVTLRCSPRSGDLSVYWYQQSLDQGLQFLIQYYNGEERAKGNILERFSAQQFPDLHSELNLSSLELGDSALYFCASSVTPQIQETQYFGPGTRLLVL.

The chain is built from TRBV6-2 or TRBV6-3 and TRBJ2-7, with 8 bases that match TRBD1. The CDR3 contains 15 residues. The germline V gene encodes CDR1 MNHEY and CDR2 SVGEGT. V shed 0 bases, J shed 1 base, and the junction held 2 bases outside the gene matches. The DNA of the CDR3 is TGTGCCAGCAGTTACTCATGGACAGGGTCCTACGAGCAGTACTTC. Encoded protein: CASSYSWTGSYEQYF.

The chain recombines TRBV18 with TRBJ2-7; TRBD1 might be the D (6 bases). The V gene's germline CDR1 is KGHSH and CDR2 LQKENI. The V end lost 5 bases, the J end lost 3 bases, and 8 bases lay between the germline ends. The CDR3 is made up of 12 amino acids. CDR3 DNA sequence: TGTGCCAGCTCAACAGGGTACTACGAGCAGTACTTC. Its protein is CASSTGYYEQYF.